This T cell receptor beta chain was identified in a study of blood T cells in healthy people across ages. Overall study results and limits: Naive T cell percentage by flow cytometry tracked strongly with beta diversity. Unknown donor CMV status possibly confounded expanded clonotype changes. It was not possible, with unsorted PBMCs, to conclusively compare naive and antigen-experienced cells.

Primers used in a second PCR of roughly 6 to 11 cycles were a sample-barcoded 5' primer and a J-beta primer mix. TCRdb itself ran the 5' RACE reads through MiXCR, one entry per CDR3 protein. The sample lists hundreds of thousands of distinct CDR3 sequences, about 24% occurring once. As concerns this clonotype: Its target is not known.

With 0 bases clipped from V and 5 bases from J, the junction kept 11 bases outside the gene matches. The germline CDR1 and CDR2 sequences are SGHRS and YFSETQ. CDR3 length equals 18 residues. The clonotype comes from a man in his 70s in good health. Sequenced input: blood. The chain recombines TRBV5-1 with TRBJ1-6, with TRBD1 matching over 7 bases. CDR3 protein: CASSLEPRTGGNNSPLHF. The DNA of the CDR3 is TGCGCCAGCAGCTTGGAGCCCAGGACAGGCGGGAATAATTCACCCCTCCACTTT.